The clone carrying this TCR beta chain was counted many times. Its antigen remains unidentified. This specimen comes from a study of T cells in Graves' hyperthyroidism and ophthalmopathy. Germline CDR1 is SGHNT and CDR2 is YENEEA. Trimming removed 0 bases from V and 0 bases from J, with 15 bases in between. The CDR3 covers 18 residues. RNA transcripts served as the template for amplifying TCR beta CDR3 regions. The HTBI primer set was used in a first-round RT-PCR of the TCR CDR3. TCRdb re-called the multiplex PCR reads with MiXCR, one entry per CDR3 protein. This table has 150,000 or so distinct CDR3 sequences, about a tenth appearing once. Criteria for exclusion of patients were uncontrolled infection, other autoimmune disease, pregnancy or lactation. Fresh peripheral blood, around 10 ml, yielded the PBMCs. Study findings and constraints: Among clonotypes expanded in thyroid above 0.001, most were also found in blood. It was a median about 6 months before onset that the model predicted ophthalmopathy.

The V and J genes are TRBV11-3 and TRBJ2-1, with D maybe TRBD1 (5 bases). The specimen sequenced was blood. The source of this sequence is a woman between 18 and 29 years old with Graves' hyperthyroidism that later progressed to Graves' ophthalmopathy. The CDR3 nucleotides are TGTGCCAGCAGCTTAGATCGATGGGGCTCGAGCTCCTACAATGAGCAGTTCTTC. It encodes CASSLDRWGSSSYNEQFF.